The rows below give T cell receptor beta chains drawn from one sample of a study of control samples from healthy donors and cancer patients. Repertoires were generated with immunoSEQ multiplex PCR, while TCRdb's copy carries only in-frame clones and drops some. Here the sample spans around 85,000 clones, approximately 94% being singletons. Sequencing was carried out using blood. The receptors were gathered from a young woman in good health. Each CDR3 is given with its conserved first and last residue. The order of the fields is V gene, D gene, J gene, clone size, CDR3 DNA, CDR3 protein. A D gene is named only where the DNA matches it firmly. The size field is filled for only some rows; it gives once, few, many or a size class.

V gene: TRBV9
D gene: -
J gene: TRBJ2-1
clone size: -
CDR3 DNA: TGTGCCAGCAGCGACGACTACAATGAGCAGTTCTTC
CDR3 protein: CASSDDYNEQFF

V gene: TRBV21-1
D gene: -
J gene: TRBJ1-2
clone size: -
CDR3 DNA: TGTGCCAGCCCTCACCACCCGGCCGCCAGACAGGGAGGCTACACCTTC
CDR3 protein: CASPHHPAARQGGYTF

V gene: TRBV28
D gene: TRBD1
J gene: TRBJ1-5
clone size: -
CDR3 DNA: TGTGCCAGCAGTTTATTAGGGGTAGGGACAGCGAACAATCAGCCCCAGCATTTT
CDR3 protein: CASSLLGVGTANNQPQHF

V gene: TRBV7-9
D gene: -
J gene: TRBJ1-2
clone size: -
CDR3 DNA: TGTGCCAGCAGCTTACTGTCAGAACCCTCCTTTTATGGCTACACCTTC
CDR3 protein: CASSLLSEPSFYGYTF

V gene: TRBV2
D gene: -
J gene: TRBJ2-7
clone size: -
CDR3 DNA: TGTGCCAGCAGCGCGGACTCAAGGGCGGGGGAGCAGTACTTC
CDR3 protein: CASSADSRAGEQYF

V gene: TRBV7-2
D gene: -
J gene: TRBJ1-6
clone size: once
CDR3 DNA: TGTGCCAGCAGCCAGGCTATCAGGAATTCACCCCTCCACTTT
CDR3 protein: CASSQAIRNSPLHF

V gene: TRBV18
D gene: -
J gene: TRBJ2-7
clone size: -
CDR3 DNA: TGTGCCAGCTCACCACCAGGGGTGAGCGGAGAGCAGTACTTC
CDR3 protein: CASSPPGVSGEQYF

V gene: TRBV7-2
D gene: -
J gene: TRBJ1-1
clone size: -
CDR3 DNA: TGTGCCAGCAGCTTAGGGACAGCGGCCACTGAAGCTTTCTTT
CDR3 protein: CASSLGTAATEAFF

V gene: TRBV13
D gene: TRBD1
J gene: TRBJ1-2
clone size: -
CDR3 DNA: TGTGCCAGCAGCCAGTTCGGGGACAGGAGGCTTTCTAACTATGGCTACACCTTC
CDR3 protein: CASSQFGDRRLSNYGYTF

V gene: TRBV19
D gene: TRBD1
J gene: TRBJ1-5
clone size: -
CDR3 DNA: TGTGCCAGTAGTACCTTGACAGGGTTTGGTGCTCTCGTAGATCAGCCCCAGCATTTT
CDR3 protein: CASSTLTGFGALVDQPQHF

V gene: TRBV7-2
D gene: -
J gene: TRBJ1-2
clone size: -
CDR3 DNA: TGTGCCAGCAGCTTAGCTACAGGAAGCCATTATGGCTACACCTTC
CDR3 protein: CASSLATGSHYGYTF

V gene: TRBV5-1
D gene: -
J gene: TRBJ1-2
clone size: -
CDR3 DNA: TGCGCCAGCAGGGTGTCGACGGGGATTAACTATGGCTACACCTTC
CDR3 protein: CASRVSTGINYGYTF

V gene: TRBV7-2
D gene: -
J gene: TRBJ2-5
clone size: -
CDR3 DNA: TGTGCCAGCAGCTTAGGTCCGAAAGAGACCCAGTACTTC
CDR3 protein: CASSLGPKETQYF

V gene: TRBV18
D gene: -
J gene: TRBJ2-5
clone size: -
CDR3 DNA: TGTGCCAGCTCACCAGGGCTAGAAGAGACCCAGTACTTC
CDR3 protein: CASSPGLEETQYF

V gene: TRBV28
D gene: -
J gene: TRBJ1-4
clone size: -
CDR3 DNA: TGTGCCAGCAGTTTCTTAGGCCTTAATGAAAAACTGTTTTTT
CDR3 protein: CASSFLGLNEKLFF

V gene: TRBV19
D gene: -
J gene: TRBJ1-3
clone size: -
CDR3 DNA: TGTGCCAGTAGTATTATGCACCGGACGCCAAACACCATATATTTT
CDR3 protein: CASSIMHRTPNTIYF

V gene: TRBV27
D gene: -
J gene: TRBJ1-6
clone size: -
CDR3 DNA: TGTGCCAGCAGGTCAATTGGGACCTATAATTCACCCCTCCACTTT
CDR3 protein: CASRSIGTYNSPLHF

V gene: TRBV19
D gene: TRBD2
J gene: TRBJ2-7
clone size: -
CDR3 DNA: TGTGCCAGTACCCCTAGCGGGGGGGCCCAAAGCCTCTACGAGCAGTACTTC
CDR3 protein: CASTPSGGAQSLYEQYF

V gene: TRBV28
D gene: -
J gene: TRBJ1-5
clone size: -
CDR3 DNA: TGTGCCAGCACCTTAAGCAATCAGCCCCAGCATTTT
CDR3 protein: CASTLSNQPQHF

V gene: TRBV10-3
D gene: -
J gene: TRBJ2-1
clone size: -
CDR3 DNA: TGTGCCGTGACTGTAAGCTCCTACAATGAGCAGTTCTTC
CDR3 protein: CAVTVSSYNEQFF

V gene: TRBV2
D gene: -
J gene: TRBJ2-1
clone size: -
CDR3 DNA: TGTGCCAGCAAAAACACTAGAAACAATGAGCAGTTCTTC
CDR3 protein: CASKNTRNNEQFF

V gene: TRBV29-1
D gene: -
J gene: TRBJ2-4
clone size: -
CDR3 DNA: TGCAGCGTTGAAAAGGAAGGCATTCAGTACTTC
CDR3 protein: CSVEKEGIQYF

V gene: TRBV3-1/TRBV3-2
D gene: TRBD2
J gene: TRBJ2-1
clone size: -
CDR3 DNA: TGTGCCAGCAGCCAAGTAGGCGGGGGGGTCTACAATGAGCAGTTCTTC
CDR3 protein: CASSQVGGGVYNEQFF

V gene: TRBV27
D gene: -
J gene: TRBJ1-5
clone size: many
CDR3 DNA: TGTGCCAGCAGCGGGGGCGGGGCTAGCAATCAGCCCCAGCATTTT
CDR3 protein: CASSGGGASNQPQHF

V gene: TRBV10-3
D gene: -
J gene: TRBJ2-7
clone size: -
CDR3 DNA: TGTGCCATCAGTGAAGGGGTACGAGGCGGCGAGCAGTACTTC
CDR3 protein: CAISEGVRGGEQYF

V gene: TRBV15
D gene: TRBD1
J gene: TRBJ2-5
clone size: -
CDR3 DNA: TGTGCCACCAGCAGCCTCCGGGACAGTGAAGAGACCCAGTACTTC
CDR3 protein: CATSSLRDSEETQYF

V gene: TRBV9
D gene: -
J gene: TRBJ1-4
clone size: -
CDR3 DNA: TGTGCCAGCAGCGGAGGGACGGAAGCAACTAATGAAAAACTGTTTTTT
CDR3 protein: CASSGGTEATNEKLFF

V gene: TRBV28
D gene: TRBD2
J gene: TRBJ2-1
clone size: -
CDR3 DNA: TGTGCCAGCAGTTTAGCGGGAGGGGACGATGAGCAGTTCTTC
CDR3 protein: CASSLAGGDDEQFF

V gene: TRBV15
D gene: -
J gene: TRBJ2-5
clone size: -
CDR3 DNA: TGTGCCACCAGCAGAGTGGGGACAACTGAGACCCAGTACTTC
CDR3 protein: CATSRVGTTETQYF

V gene: TRBV6-5
D gene: TRBD1
J gene: TRBJ1-4
clone size: once
CDR3 DNA: TGTGCCAGCCTCAAGGCAGGGGGTAATGAAAAACTGTTTTTT
CDR3 protein: CASLKAGGNEKLFF

V gene: TRBV25-1
D gene: -
J gene: TRBJ1-2
clone size: -
CDR3 DNA: TGTGCCAGCAGTGGGGGTTTCGGCTACACCTTC
CDR3 protein: CASSGGFGYTF

V gene: TRBV14
D gene: -
J gene: TRBJ2-2
clone size: -
CDR3 DNA: TGTGCCAGCAGCCACAGCGGAGGGGAGCTGTTTTTT
CDR3 protein: CASSHSGGELFF

V gene: TRBV27
D gene: -
J gene: TRBJ1-2
clone size: -
CDR3 DNA: TGTGCCAGCAGTTTACTTGCAAAAGATGGCTATGGCTACACCTTC
CDR3 protein: CASSLLAKDGYGYTF

V gene: TRBV27
D gene: -
J gene: TRBJ1-2
clone size: -
CDR3 DNA: TGTGCCAGCGGAGTGGGGGGCGACTATGGCTACACCTTC
CDR3 protein: CASGVGGDYGYTF

V gene: TRBV4-2
D gene: -
J gene: TRBJ2-5
clone size: -
CDR3 DNA: TGTGCCAGCAGCCAAGGCAGTCAAGAGACCCAGTACTTC
CDR3 protein: CASSQGSQETQYF

V gene: TRBV27
D gene: -
J gene: TRBJ1-3
clone size: -
CDR3 DNA: TGTGCCAGCAGACCGACGGGGCGCTCTGGAAACACCATATATTTT
CDR3 protein: CASRPTGRSGNTIYF

V gene: TRBV7-2
D gene: -
J gene: TRBJ2-2
clone size: -
CDR3 DNA: TGTGCCAGACAAAAAACCGGACAGATGAACACCGGGGAGCTGTTTTTT
CDR3 protein: CARQKTGQMNTGELFF

V gene: TRBV6-2/TRBV6-3
D gene: -
J gene: TRBJ2-7
clone size: once
CDR3 DNA: TGTGCCAGCAGTTATAATCGGGGCTCCTCCTACGAGCAGTACTTC
CDR3 protein: CASSYNRGSSYEQYF

V gene: TRBV7-9
D gene: -
J gene: TRBJ1-1
clone size: -
CDR3 DNA: TGTGCCAGCAGCTCAAACTTGAACACTGAAGCTTTCTTT
CDR3 protein: CASSSNLNTEAFF

V gene: TRBV15
D gene: TRBD2
J gene: TRBJ2-1
clone size: -
CDR3 DNA: TGTGCCACCAGCACGCGGGGGGGCAATGAGCAGTTCTTC
CDR3 protein: CATSTRGGNEQFF

V gene: TRBV5-8
D gene: -
J gene: TRBJ2-3
clone size: -
CDR3 DNA: TGTGCCAGCAGCTACACATATCCAAGGGGGAACACAGATACGCAGTATTTT
CDR3 protein: CASSYTYPRGNTDTQYF

V gene: TRBV11-2
D gene: TRBD1
J gene: TRBJ2-4
clone size: -
CDR3 DNA: TGTGCCAGCAGCTTAGATTTTTTGGGGGACAGATTTTACCAGTACTTC
CDR3 protein: CASSLDFLGDRFYQYF

V gene: TRBV29-1
D gene: -
J gene: TRBJ2-7
clone size: once
CDR3 DNA: TGCAGCGTTGAGTTCGGCAAGCCCTACGAGCAGTACTTC
CDR3 protein: CSVEFGKPYEQYF

V gene: TRBV2
D gene: -
J gene: TRBJ2-7
clone size: -
CDR3 DNA: TGTGCCAGCAGTGAAACCATAACGAGTTACGAGCAGTACTTC
CDR3 protein: CASSETITSYEQYF

V gene: TRBV5-1
D gene: TRBD1
J gene: TRBJ1-1
clone size: -
CDR3 DNA: TGCGCCAGCTTGATTGGGGCAGGGGGAGGTTCCACTGAAGCTTTCTTT
CDR3 protein: CASLIGAGGGSTEAFF

V gene: TRBV25-1
D gene: -
J gene: TRBJ2-5
clone size: -
CDR3 DNA: TGTGCCAGCAGTGAAAAGGGCCGGACTCAAGAGACCCAGTACTTC
CDR3 protein: CASSEKGRTQETQYF

V gene: TRBV18
D gene: -
J gene: TRBJ2-1
clone size: -
CDR3 DNA: TGTGCCAGCTCACCCAATTCATACAATGAGCAGTTCTTC
CDR3 protein: CASSPNSYNEQFF

V gene: TRBV4-1
D gene: -
J gene: TRBJ2-1
clone size: -
CDR3 DNA: TGCGCCAGCAGCCAACCCGGGGGCAGGGGCGAGCAGTTCTTC
CDR3 protein: CASSQPGGRGEQFF

V gene: TRBV19
D gene: -
J gene: TRBJ2-4
clone size: -
CDR3 DNA: TGTGCCAGTAACCCCATGGGGGGAGTCCCTACCAAAAACATTCAGTACTTC
CDR3 protein: CASNPMGGVPTKNIQYF

V gene: TRBV28
D gene: -
J gene: TRBJ1-4
clone size: once
CDR3 DNA: TGTGCCAGCAGTTTAGTCGCCCCCACTTTATCGACAACAAGTAGGGAAAAACTGTTTTTT
CDR3 protein: CASSLVAPTLSTTSREKLFF

V gene: TRBV27
D gene: -
J gene: TRBJ2-6
clone size: -
CDR3 DNA: TGTGCCAGCAAGTACAGGTTTCTAGGGCTATCCTCTGAGGCCAACGTCCTGACTTTC
CDR3 protein: CASKYRFLGLSSEANVLTF